The clone carrying this T cell receptor beta chain was picked up a small number of times. Its antigen is currently unknown. The data belong to a study of beta chain features in type 1 diabetes. cDNA synthesis used the whole RNA isolate, giving expressed TCRB sequences. Sequencing used immunoSEQ multiplex PCR; TCRdb keeps in-frame clones, though not all of them. The table includes 500,000 to 700,000 clones, around a sixth detected once. Findings and caveats of the study: For type 1 diabetes patients, VDJ junctions showed fewer insertions and more deletions. PCR could preferentially amplify shorter templates, alike in patients and controls.

The germline CDR1 and CDR2 sequences are LNHDA and SQIVND (reference sequence). The CDR3 runs to 14 residues. Trimming removed 6 bases from V and 3 bases from J, with 9 bases in between. The chain is built from TRBV19 and TRBJ2-6, with D uncertain. What was sequenced was naive CD4+ T cells from blood. The source of this sequence is a man between 18 and 29 years old in good health. CDR3 residues: CASSRMGGANVLTF. DNA for the CDR3: TGTGCCAGTAGCCGGATGGGTGGGGCCAACGTCCTGACTTTC.